These T cell receptor beta chains were read from a single sample in a study of cytomegalovirus exposure and HLA in healthy donors. Some clones are missing from TCRdb's copy, which holds only in-frame ones; the method was immunoSEQ multiplex PCR. Among some 110,000 clones listed, approximately 70% were seen once. Sequencing was done on a sample of PBMCs. These receptor sequences come from a young woman in good health and CMV-seronegative. Both conserved end residues are part of each CDR3. The D gene is left open where the match is weak. Expanded clones are given a class, and other clones once, few, many or no size at all.

v_gene: TRBV5-1
d_gene: NA
j_gene: TRBJ1-1
abundance: NA
CDR3aa: CASSLGGENTEAFF
CDR3nt: TGCGCCAGCAGTCTCGGCGGTGAGAACACTGAAGCTTTCTTT

v_gene: TRBV4-1
d_gene: NA
j_gene: TRBJ1-2
abundance: NA
CDR3aa: CASSQDVTVAYGYTF
CDR3nt: TGCGCCAGCAGCCAAGATGTGACAGTCGCCTATGGCTACACCTTC

v_gene: TRBV30
d_gene: TRBD1
j_gene: TRBJ2-1
abundance: NA
CDR3aa: CAYGDSGTYNEQFF
CDR3nt: TGTGCCTACGGGGACAGTGGGACCTACAATGAGCAGTTCTTC

v_gene: TRBV5-1
d_gene: NA
j_gene: TRBJ1-1
abundance: few
CDR3aa: CASKEGELSEAFF
CDR3nt: TGCGCCAGCAAGGAGGGAGAACTCTCTGAAGCTTTCTTT

v_gene: TRBV19
d_gene: NA
j_gene: TRBJ1-5
abundance: few
CDR3aa: CASSRGGGNQPQHF
CDR3nt: TGTGCCAGTAGCCGAGGCGGCGGAAATCAGCCCCAGCATTTT

v_gene: TRBV7-2
d_gene: NA
j_gene: TRBJ2-7
abundance: NA
CDR3aa: CASSLVEGRTYEQYF
CDR3nt: TGTGCCAGCAGCTTAGTGGAGGGGCGCACCTACGAGCAGTACTTC

v_gene: TRBV25-1
d_gene: NA
j_gene: TRBJ2-1
abundance: few
CDR3aa: CASSGGNEQFF
CDR3nt: TGTGCCAGCAGTGGAGGCAATGAGCAGTTCTTC

v_gene: TRBV15
d_gene: NA
j_gene: TRBJ1-6
abundance: NA
CDR3aa: CATSVGEIGNSPLHF
CDR3nt: TGTGCCACCAGCGTCGGGGAAATAGGGAATTCACCCCTCCACTTT

v_gene: TRBV5-6
d_gene: NA
j_gene: TRBJ1-1
abundance: NA
CDR3aa: CASSRFTTQGTEAFF
CDR3nt: TGTGCCAGCAGCCGTTTCACGACTCAGGGCACTGAAGCTTTCTTT

v_gene: TRBV4-2
d_gene: NA
j_gene: TRBJ1-1
abundance: NA
CDR3aa: CASSPASGAEAFF
CDR3nt: TGTGCCAGCAGCCCCGCTTCGGGGGCTGAAGCTTTCTTT

v_gene: TRBV7-3
d_gene: NA
j_gene: TRBJ1-1
abundance: NA
CDR3aa: CASSLFGGLMNTEAFF
CDR3nt: TGTGCCAGCAGCTTATTTGGGGGCCTAATGAACACTGAAGCTTTCTTT

v_gene: TRBV10-3
d_gene: NA
j_gene: TRBJ1-1
abundance: once
CDR3aa: CATRETNTEAFF
CDR3nt: TGTGCCACAAGGGAGACCAACACTGAAGCTTTCTTT

v_gene: TRBV19
d_gene: TRBD1
j_gene: TRBJ1-1
abundance: NA
CDR3aa: CASSQGAGGNTEAFF
CDR3nt: TGTGCCAGTAGTCAGGGGGCCGGAGGAAACACTGAAGCTTTCTTT

v_gene: TRBV18
d_gene: TRBD1
j_gene: TRBJ1-6
abundance: once
CDR3aa: CASSPDRGNSPLHF
CDR3nt: TGTGCCAGCTCTCCGGACAGGGGAAATTCACCCCTCCACTTT

v_gene: TRBV27
d_gene: NA
j_gene: TRBJ2-5
abundance: NA
CDR3aa: CASKGHIKETQYF
CDR3nt: TGTGCCAGCAAGGGACACATAAAAGAGACCCAGTACTTC

v_gene: TRBV5-1
d_gene: NA
j_gene: TRBJ2-3
abundance: NA
CDR3aa: CASTRAGSTDTQYF
CDR3nt: TGCGCCAGCACCCGTGCGGGCTCCACAGATACGCAGTATTTT

v_gene: TRBV4-1
d_gene: NA
j_gene: TRBJ2-1
abundance: NA
CDR3aa: CASSQGPTPLDNEQFF
CDR3nt: TGCGCCAGCAGCCAAGGACCGACCCCCCTAGACAATGAGCAGTTCTTC

v_gene: TRBV6-1
d_gene: NA
j_gene: TRBJ2-7
abundance: once
CDR3aa: CASSERRPYEQYF
CDR3nt: TGTGCCAGCAGTGAGCGGCGGCCCTACGAGCAGTACTTC

v_gene: TRBV27
d_gene: NA
j_gene: TRBJ2-2
abundance: NA
CDR3aa: CASRPGTLGGTGELFF
CDR3nt: TGTGCCAGCAGACCTGGAACCCTTGGAGGCACCGGGGAGCTGTTTTTT

v_gene: TRBV6-6
d_gene: NA
j_gene: TRBJ1-2
abundance: NA
CDR3aa: CASSSGGGPSNYGYTF
CDR3nt: TGTGCCAGCAGTTCCGGGGGAGGGCCTTCTAACTATGGCTACACCTTC

v_gene: TRBV19
d_gene: NA
j_gene: TRBJ1-5
abundance: NA
CDR3aa: CASSIRSAGNQPQHF
CDR3nt: TGTGCCAGTAGTATAAGGTCGGCGGGCAATCAGCCCCAGCATTTT

v_gene: TRBV9
d_gene: NA
j_gene: TRBJ1-1
abundance: NA
CDR3aa: CASSATSGVVNTEAFF
CDR3nt: TGTGCCAGCAGCGCAACATCGGGGGTGGTGAACACTGAAGCTTTCTTT

v_gene: TRBV5-6
d_gene: TRBD1
j_gene: TRBJ1-4
abundance: NA
CDR3aa: CASSFTHTGVNEKLFF
CDR3nt: TGTGCCAGCAGCTTTACGCATACAGGGGTAAATGAAAAACTGTTTTTT

v_gene: TRBV9
d_gene: TRBD1
j_gene: TRBJ1-2
abundance: few
CDR3aa: CASSASSTGEVGYTF
CDR3nt: TGTGCCAGCAGCGCCAGCTCAACAGGGGAGGTTGGCTACACCTTC

v_gene: TRBV6-5
d_gene: TRBD1
j_gene: TRBJ1-1
abundance: NA
CDR3aa: CASTDRTGGTEAFF
CDR3nt: TGTGCCAGCACCGATAGGACAGGGGGCACTGAAGCTTTCTTT

v_gene: TRBV6-5
d_gene: TRBD1
j_gene: TRBJ1-5
abundance: NA
CDR3aa: CASSLGRGLYQPQHF
CDR3nt: TGTGCCAGCAGTTTGGGCAGGGGGCTTTATCAGCCCCAGCATTTT

v_gene: TRBV6-6
d_gene: NA
j_gene: TRBJ1-1
abundance: NA
CDR3aa: CASSYNNEAFF
CDR3nt: TGTGCCAGCAGTTACAATAATGAAGCTTTCTTT

v_gene: TRBV2
d_gene: TRBD1
j_gene: TRBJ2-5
abundance: NA
CDR3aa: CASKKSDRGETQYF
CDR3nt: TGTGCCAGCAAAAAATCGGACAGGGGAGAGACCCAGTACTTC

v_gene: TRBV5-1
d_gene: NA
j_gene: TRBJ1-2
abundance: NA
CDR3aa: CASSLATLYLGGRGEYGYTF
CDR3nt: TGCGCCAGCAGCTTGGCCACCCTGTACCTAGGTGGCAGGGGAGAGTATGGCTACACCTTC

v_gene: TRBV14
d_gene: NA
j_gene: TRBJ1-1
abundance: NA
CDR3aa: CASSQYREAFF
CDR3nt: TGTGCCAGCAGCCAGTACAGGGAAGCTTTCTTT

v_gene: TRBV5-6
d_gene: NA
j_gene: TRBJ1-6
abundance: NA
CDR3aa: CASSLGSSYNSPLHF
CDR3nt: TGTGCCAGCAGCTTGGGGAGCTCCTATAATTCACCCCTCCACTTT

v_gene: TRBV6-1
d_gene: NA
j_gene: TRBJ1-1
abundance: NA
CDR3aa: CASRTATGLGTEAFF
CDR3nt: TGTGCCAGCAGGACAGCGACAGGTCTTGGCACTGAAGCTTTCTTT

v_gene: TRBV5-1
d_gene: NA
j_gene: TRBJ1-2
abundance: NA
CDR3aa: CASRQIANYGYTF
CDR3nt: TGCGCCAGCAGACAGATAGCTAACTATGGCTACACCTTC

v_gene: TRBV4-2
d_gene: NA
j_gene: TRBJ1-2
abundance: few
CDR3aa: CASSQARSRNPSGYTF
CDR3nt: TGTGCCAGCAGCCAAGCACGGAGTAGGAACCCGAGCGGCTACACCTTC

v_gene: TRBV18
d_gene: NA
j_gene: TRBJ1-1
abundance: NA
CDR3aa: CASSPQREEAFF
CDR3nt: TGTGCCAGCTCACCACAGCGGGAAGAAGCTTTCTTT

v_gene: TRBV4-1
d_gene: TRBD1
j_gene: TRBJ1-4
abundance: few
CDR3aa: CASSPTGTGNEKLFF
CDR3nt: TGCGCCAGCAGCCCTACCGGGACAGGGAATGAAAAACTGTTTTTT

v_gene: TRBV28
d_gene: NA
j_gene: TRBJ1-4
abundance: NA
CDR3aa: CASSLPLGGTVNEKLFF
CDR3nt: TGTGCCAGCAGTTTACCCCTCGGCGGGACGGTTAATGAAAAACTGTTTTTT

v_gene: TRBV14
d_gene: NA
j_gene: TRBJ2-7
abundance: few
CDR3aa: CASSQDLSEQYF
CDR3nt: TGTGCCAGCAGCCAAGATCTTTCCGAGCAGTACTTC

v_gene: TRBV2
d_gene: NA
j_gene: TRBJ2-7
abundance: NA
CDR3aa: CASKKDSVYEQYF
CDR3nt: TGTGCCAGCAAAAAAGACAGCGTATACGAGCAGTACTTC

v_gene: TRBV5-1
d_gene: TRBD1
j_gene: TRBJ2-7
abundance: NA
CDR3aa: CASSLDRGLPYEQYF
CDR3nt: TGCGCCAGCAGCTTGGACAGGGGCCTACCCTACGAGCAGTACTTC

v_gene: TRBV30
d_gene: NA
j_gene: TRBJ2-1
abundance: NA
CDR3aa: CAGASGGPVNEQLF
CDR3nt: TGTGCCGGGGCATCAGGGGGGCCGGTTAATGAGCAGCTCTTC